This entry lists 14 T cell receptor beta chains sequenced from one sample in a study of vaccination and CD4 T cells after COVID-19. Their cognate antigens are unknown. Specified treatment: approximately 9-day PBMC culture with coronavirus spike peptide pools or control peptides (ViraFEST assay). Sequencing of the DNA from cultured CD4+ T cells was carried out with the Oncomine TCR Beta short-read assay. One entry per CDR3 protein results from TCRdb running MiXCR on the PCR reads. Here the sample spans more than 15,000 distinct CDR3 sequences, approximately 55% being singletons. The sequenced material came from CD4+ T cells from blood, cultured in vitro. The receptors originated from a human donor who had recovered from COVID-19.

The J gene is TRBJ2-7, the V gene TRBV4-3; 8 bases line up with TRBD2. The CDR3 extends over 15 amino acids. The J segment lost 0 bases and the V segment lost 1 base, leaving 2 bases of the junction unmatched. From germline, CDR1 is LGHNA and CDR2 YSLEER. The CDR3 DNA sequence: TGCGCCAGCAGCCAAGGGACTAGCCCCTCCTACGAGCAGTACTTC. It encodes CASSQGTSPSYEQYF.

This chain joins TRBV2 and TRBJ1-4, with a possible D match to TRBD1 (5 bases). The V gene's germline CDR1 is SNHLY and CDR2 FYNNEI. V shed 1 base and J shed 3 bases, with 15 bases lying between them. This CDR3 has 17 residues. The DNA for the CDR3 is TGTGCCAGCAGTGAAGGAAGGGGTGGTGGGGCTAATGAAAAACTGTTTTTT. Encoded protein: CASSEGRGGGANEKLFF.

The chain carries TRBV27 and TRBJ1-4, with 8 bases identical to TRBD1. With V trimmed by 3 bases and J by 7 bases, 7 bases remained unmatched. This CDR3 has 15 residues. The germline gives CDR1 MNHEY, CDR2 SMNVEV (reference sequence). CDR3 coding DNA: TGTGCCAGCAGTTTGGGGACAGGTTTGAGTGAAAAACTGTTTTTT. Amino acids: CASSLGTGLSEKLFF.

This chain joins TRBV21-1 and TRBJ1-6. TRBV21-1 is flagged as a pseudogene. The CDR3 loop spans 16 amino acids. The chain's CDR3 is CASSAWWGSYNSPLHF. The CDR3 DNA follows: TGTGCCAGCAGCGCCTGGTGGGGATCCTATAATTCACCCCTCCACTTT.

The genes are TRBV20-1 and TRBJ2-5; 13 bases align to TRBD2. Germline V gene sequence: CDR1 DFQATT, CDR2 SNEGSKA (reference sequence). The ends lost 3 bases at V and 4 bases at J; junction bases unmatched: 5. The CDR3 has 15 residues. CDR3 DNA sequence: TGCAGTGCTAGGGGACTAGCGGGATCTGGAGAGACCCAGTACTTC. Its protein is CSARGLAGSGETQYF.

The rearrangement joins TRBV2 to TRBJ2-5; D possibly corresponds to TRBD2 (6 bases). With 5 bases removed from V and 1 base from J, the gap between germline ends came to 11 bases. The CDR3 consists of 14 residues. Germline assignment: CDR1 SNHLY and CDR2 FYNNEI. The CDR3 is CASSPRTTQETQYF. The CDR3 bases are TGTGCCAGCAGTCCACGGACTACCCAAGAGACCCAGTACTTC.

This clonotype was seen a few times. The CDR3 bases are TGTGCCAGCAGTGAATTTAACCCCAGCGCCGACGGGGGCTACACCTTC. It translates to CASSEFNPSADGGYTF. The chain combines TRBV25-1 with TRBJ1-2; D is unresolved. Per germline, CDR1 MGHDK and CDR2 SYGVNS. This CDR3 is 16 amino acids long. With 1 base removed from V and 8 bases from J, the gap between germline ends came to 20 bases.

This sequence joins TRBV24-1 and TRBJ2-1; no reliable D call. V gave up 1 base and J gave up 3 bases, with 6 bases separating them. The CDR3 length is 14 residues. The germline V gene encodes CDR1 KGHDR and CDR2 SFDVKD. The CDR3 nucleotides read TGTGCCACCAGTGATTTTGAACGCTACAATGAGCAGTTCTTC. Encoded protein: CATSDFERYNEQFF.

The chain links TRBV7-8 to TRBJ2-7; D may be TRBD2 (5 bases). Trimming shortened V by 3 bases and J by 1 base, and 10 bases separated the two germline ends. Germline lookup yields CDR1 SGHVS and CDR2 FQNEAQ. This CDR3 comprises 14 residues. The CDR3 DNA is TGTGCCAGCAGCTTGCGAAGGAGGTCCTACGAGCAGTACTTC. This encodes CASSLRRRSYEQYF.

V usage is TRBV28 and J usage is TRBJ2-7; 9 bases agree with TRBD1. The CDR3 has 13 amino acids. The V segment lost 8 bases and the J segment 8 bases; nucleotides outside the gene matches: 10. CDR1 MDHEN and CDR2 SYDVKM come from the germline V gene. CDR3 protein: CASLDRGLGKQYF. The CDR3 nucleotides are TGTGCCAGCCTGGACAGGGGACTTGGCAAGCAGTACTTC.

The chain employs TRBV4-1 and TRBJ1-6, with a weak D call TRBD1 (6 bases). Germline CDR1 is MGHRA and CDR2 is YSYEKL. CDR3 length: 14 amino acids. The V and J ends lost 4 bases and 8 bases respectively, with 12 bases between them. CDR3 nucleotide sequence: TGCGCCAGCAGCCGACAGGAGAGGGATTCACCCCTCCACTTT. It encodes CASSRQERDSPLHF.

V is TRBV6-1 and J is TRBJ1-3; D is unresolved. Germline V CDR1 and CDR2: MNHNS, SASEGT. The V gene lost 7 bases and the J gene lost 5 bases, with 18 bases spanning the gap. This CDR3 has 15 residues. The CDR3 DNA follows: TGTGCCAGCATAATGGGCAGCTCTGGTAGAAACACCATATATTTT. It codes for CASIMGSSGRNTIYF.

The genes are TRBV20-1 and TRBJ2-1, with 8 positions matching TRBD2. CDR1 and CDR2 from the germline V gene are DFQATT and SNEGSKA (reference sequence). J lost 9 bases, V lost 2 bases, and 9 bases had no gene match. CDR3 size: 14 residues. CDR3 residues: CSARPGGPRSEQFF. CDR3 nucleotides: TGCAGTGCTAGACCGGGAGGGCCTCGGTCTGAGCAGTTCTTC.

CDR3 sequence reads: CASSFDRGLHNEQFF. CDR3 DNA sequence: TGCGCCAGCAGCTTCGACAGGGGGCTCCACAATGAGCAGTTCTTC. The genes are TRBV5-1 and TRBJ2-1, with 10 bases fitting TRBD1. Germline V gives CDR1 SGHRS, CDR2 YFSETQ. The J segment lost 5 bases and the V segment lost 2 bases, leaving 4 bases of the junction unmatched. The CDR3 consists of 15 residues.